What follows are 21 T cell receptor beta chains derived from one specimen sequenced in a study of siplizumab effects on memory and regulatory T cells. Data came from immunoSEQ multiplex PCR; TCRdb stores just in-frame clones and leaves some out. Seen here are about 82,000 clones, roughly 87% observed once, and the top ten hold roughly 1.4%. The specimen sequenced was Tregs sorted from blood. These receptors all stem from a human donor in good health.

The chain uses TRBV11-2 and TRBJ2-1; TRBD2 matches 10 bases. The germline CDR1 and CDR2 sequences are SGHAT and FQNNGV. V trimming: 8 bases; J trimming: 5 bases; junction bases outside the gene matches: 6. The CDR3 has 14 amino acids. The CDR3 DNA follows: TGTGCCAGCCGGCTTAGCGGGGGGCACAATGAGCAGTTCTTC. It is translated as CASRLSGGHNEQFF.

The genes are TRBV2 and TRBJ2-7; a weak D match, TRBD2 (6 bases). Germline V gene lookup returns CDR1 SNHLY and CDR2 FYNNEI. The CDR3 has 14 residues. With 2 bases removed from V and 9 bases from J, the gap between germline ends came to 17 bases. The CDR3: CASSENSWEAGQYF. The CDR3 DNA follows: TGTGCCAGCAGTGAAAATTCTTGGGAGGCTGGGCAGTACTTC.

The rearrangement links TRBV9 to TRBJ2-5; maybe TRBD2 (7 bases). The CDR3 spans 16 residues. Germline V gene sequence: CDR1 SGDLS, CDR2 YYNGEE. The germline V and J ends were trimmed by 3 bases and 2 bases, with 17 bases remaining between them. Here the CDR3 DNA reads TGTGCCAGCAGCGGAAGCTCTAAGGGGGGGCAAGAGACCCAGTACTTC. It is translated as CASSGSSKGGQETQYF.

The rearrangement joins TRBV6-6 to TRBJ2-5; 11 nucleotides match TRBD2. The CDR3 extends over 14 amino acids. J was trimmed by 4 bases and V by 4 bases; bases with no gene match: 2. Germline V gives CDR1 MNHNY, CDR2 SVGAGI (reference sequence). CDR3 nucleotide sequence: TGTGCCAGCAGTTTCCTAGCGGGGGGAGAGACCCAGTACTTC. It specifies CASSFLAGGETQYF.

This clone has a single count. The rearrangement uses TRBV15 and TRBJ2-7; 10 nucleotides agree with TRBD2. V was pared by 3 bases and J by 2 bases, with 7 bases of the junction left unmatched. The CDR3 covers 16 residues. Germline CDR1 is LNHNV and CDR2 is YYDKDF (reference sequence). CDR3: CATSRSLAGAAYEQYF. CDR3 coding DNA: TGTGCCACCAGCAGGTCCCTAGCGGGGGCCGCCTACGAGCAGTACTTC.

The V gene is TRBV19, the J gene TRBJ1-1; no firm D call. Germline V gives CDR1 LNHDA, CDR2 SQIVND (reference sequence). The CDR3 contains 11 residues. Trimming removed 6 bases from V and 4 bases from J, with 6 bases in between. The CDR3 loop reads CASRYSTEAFF. The CDR3 DNA follows: TGTGCCAGTAGGTACAGCACTGAAGCTTTCTTT.

The genes are TRBV7-2 and TRBJ2-3; 11 bases are a match to TRBD2. The CDR3 loop spans 17 amino acids. V lost 5 bases and J lost 0; bases outside the gene matches: 7. Germline CDR1 is SGHTA and CDR2 is FQGNSA. This chain's CDR3 is CASSRRTSGSSTDTQYF. The CDR3 region has the DNA TGTGCCAGCAGCAGAAGGACTAGCGGGTCTAGCACAGATACGCAGTATTTT.

The rearrangement joins TRBV10-3 to TRBJ1-1; 7 nucleotides line up with TRBD1. Germline lookup yields CDR1 ENHRY and CDR2 SYGVKD. The V segment lost 5 bases and the J segment 3 bases; nucleotides outside the gene matches: 12. This CDR3 is built from 16 residues. CDR3 nucleotides: TGTGCCATCAGTATCCGACAGGGAGCCTTGGACACTGAAGCTTTCTTT. Translating it yields CAISIRQGALDTEAFF.

The rearrangement joins TRBV7-3 to TRBJ2-3; D gene unclear. The germline gives CDR1 SGHTA, CDR2 FQGTGA. Trimming left V 6 bases short and J 7 bases short, with 11 bases between. The CDR3 is 12 amino acids. CDR3 bases: TGTGCCAGCAGTCTCGGGTCCAATACGCAGTATTTT. Translation gives CASSLGSNTQYF. The full variable domain, its missing parts supplied by reference TRBV7-3 and TRBJ2-3, is GAGVSQTPSNKVTEKGKYVELRCDPISGHTALYWYRQSLGQGPEFLIYFQGTGAADDSGLPNDRFFAVRPEGSVSTLKIQRTERGDSAVYLCASSLGSNTQYFGPGTRLTVL.

The chain combines TRBV5-1 with TRBJ2-5; 8 bases fit TRBD2. Germline V gives CDR1 SGHRS, CDR2 YFSETQ. V lost 5 bases, J lost 6 bases, and 15 bases stayed unmatched. CDR3 length: 16 residues. The CDR3 sequence is CASRKDGLAFAQTQYF. For the CDR3, the DNA is TGCGCCAGCAGAAAGGATGGACTAGCCTTCGCCCAGACCCAGTACTTC.

This clone appeared a single time. This chain connects TRBV7-9 to TRBJ1-2, with 11 positions matching TRBD1. The V and J ends lost 5 bases and 2 bases, in that order; junction bases with no gene match: 7. From germline, CDR1 is SEHNR and CDR2 FQNEAQ (reference sequence). The CDR3 is 16 amino acids. DNA of the CDR3: TGTGCCAGCAGCCCAACCCGGGACAGGGGGAACTATGGCTACACCTTC. It encodes CASSPTRDRGNYGYTF.

This clone showed up just a few times. The chain uses TRBV5-8 and TRBJ2-7, with 8 bases identical to TRBD2. The ends lost 0 bases at V and 3 bases at J; junction bases unmatched: 11. The CDR3 covers 17 residues. Germline CDR1 and CDR2: SGHTS and YDEGEE. In DNA form, the CDR3 reads TGTGCCAGCAGCTTGGCCCCCGCCGGGACTAGACGCTACGAGCAGTACTTC. This translates into CASSLAPAGTRRYEQYF.

This clone was observed a handful of times. This CDR3 reads CASSPEQHRGRGYTF. CDR3 in DNA: TGTGCCAGCAGCCCCGAGCAACACAGAGGACGCGGCTACACCTTC. The chain carries TRBV6-5 and TRBJ1-2; D gene uncertain. Trimming shortened V by 6 bases and J by 8 bases, and 22 bases separated the two germline ends. Per germline, CDR1 MNHEY and CDR2 SVGAGI. This CDR3 region has 15 residues.

The chain is built from TRBV18 and TRBJ1-3; D unresolved. The germline gives CDR1 KGHSH, CDR2 LQKENI. There are 15 residues in the CDR3. Trimming pared 3 bases from V and 2 bases from J, leaving 11 bases between. The CDR3 coding sequence is TGTGCCAGCTCACCCGATATAGGACCTGGAAACACCATATATTTT. Amino acids: CASSPDIGPGNTIYF.

As for this clone: At one end, the junction sequence differs from germline, possibly due to a read error. V and J are TRBV7-8 and TRBJ1-2; D is unresolved. This CDR3 comprises 12 residues. Germline values: CDR1 SGHVS, CDR2 FQNEAQ. In DNA form, the CDR3 reads TGTGCCAACAGCCTGACCCTCATTGGCTACACCTTC. Protein sequence: CANSLTLIGYTF.

The V and J genes are TRBV7-9 and TRBJ1-1; possible D gene TRBD1, 6 bases. Germline lookup yields CDR1 SEHNR and CDR2 FQNEAQ (reference sequence). Trimming took off 5 bases at V and 2 bases at J, with 15 bases between the two ends. CDR3 length: 15 amino acids. CDR3 in DNA: TGTGCCAGCAGCCTTTGGACGGGGGCTAACACTGAAGCTTTCTTT. Protein: CASSLWTGANTEAFF.

In its sample, this clone was seen many times. The rearrangement joins TRBV18 to TRBJ1-5; D might be TRBD1 (6 bases). V gave up 4 bases and J gave up 6 bases, with 10 bases separating them. CDR1 is KGHSH, CDR2 LQKENI, per germline. The CDR3 is 13 amino acids. The DNA for the CDR3 is TGTGCCAGCTCACTCGGGACAAGTCAGCCCCAGCATTTT. It is translated as CASSLGTSQPQHF.

The chain uses TRBV28 and TRBJ1-5; weak D call: TRBD1 (5 bases). The CDR3 runs to 15 residues. Trimming took 3 bases from V and 5 from J, leaving 14 bases between them. In germline, CDR1 is MDHEN, CDR2 SYDVKM. CDR3 in DNA: TGTGCCAGCAGTTTTCCGGCAGGGTATGATCAGCCCCAGCATTTT. Amino acid sequence: CASSFPAGYDQPQHF.

This chain uses TRBV12-5 with TRBJ1-2, with D maybe TRBD1 (5 bases). This CDR3 has 16 amino acids. Looked up from germline, CDR1 is LGHNT and CDR2 is FRNRAP. Trimming cost V 7 bases and J 1 base, with 19 bases left between them. The CDR3 DNA is TGTGCTAGTGCCCTCGCTTCGGGGCGGTTTAACTATGGCTACACCTTC. It specifies CASALASGRFNYGYTF.

This chain joins TRBV20-1 and TRBJ2-1; no definite D call. The CDR3 has 11 residues. Germline assignment: CDR1 DFQATT and CDR2 SNEGSKA (reference sequence). Trimming cost V 3 bases and J 8 bases, with 8 bases left between them. CDR3 nucleotide sequence: TGCAGTGCTAGCCGGCTAGATGAGCAGTTCTTC. Protein product: CSASRLDEQFF.

The CDR3 loop reads CASSFVSGGGSGNTIYF. The CDR3 coding sequence is TGTGCCAGCAGTTTTGTTTCGGGGGGAGGTTCTGGAAACACCATATATTTT. This sequence joins TRBV27 and TRBJ1-3, with D tentatively TRBD1 (5 bases). V was cut by 3 bases and J by 1 base, with 16 bases left in between. Germline V gene sequence: CDR1 MNHEY, CDR2 SMNVEV (reference sequence). CDR3 length: 17 amino acids.